One TCR beta chain is described in this entry. This entry comes from a study of cytomegalovirus exposure and HLA in healthy donors. Amplification used 60 Vbeta primers and 13 Jbeta primers. Clones were sequenced by immunoSEQ multiplex PCR, and TCRdb holds only the in-frame ones, with some missing. Among about 130,000 clones listed, less than 85% were seen once. The TCR sequence derives from a man between 25 and 39 years old in good health and CMV-seropositive. The sequenced sample was PBMCs.

Here the CDR3 reads CASSLAWGQGYNEQFF. In DNA form, the CDR3 reads TGTGCCAGCAGCTTAGCGTGGGGGCAGGGGTACAATGAGCAGTTCTTC. V usage is TRBV7-6 and J usage is TRBJ2-1; tentatively, D is TRBD1 (6 bases). The ends were cut back, 0 bases at V and 4 bases at J, with 13 bases in the middle. From germline, CDR1 is SGHVS and CDR2 FNYEAQ. This CDR3 region has 16 residues.